Each of the 10 T cell receptor beta chains below was sequenced from the same sample in a study of long-term antiretroviral therapy in people with HIV. Sequencing relied on immunoSEQ assay v3.0, run at survey level. The protocol was immunoSEQ multiplex PCR, while the TCRdb copy is restricted to in-frame clones and leaves out a portion. Of roughly 19,000 clones in the sample, 80% to 90% were seen once. Sample: unsorted PBMCs, taken 0.6 years after starting antiretroviral therapy. The receptors originated from a woman under 30 with HIV.

The rearrangement links TRBV7-2 to TRBJ1-2, with 11 bases lining up with TRBD1. Germline V CDR1 and CDR2: SGHTA, FQGNSA. This CDR3 has 15 amino acids. The V and J ends lost 1 base and 3 bases, in that order; junction bases with no gene match: 1. CDR3 sequence (DNA): TGTGCCAGCAGCTTAGGGGGACAGGGGGACTATGGCTACACCTTC. Protein: CASSLGGQGDYGYTF. Drawing the rest from reference TRBV7-2 and TRBJ1-2, the complete variable domain is GAGVSQSPSNKVTEKGKDVELRCDPISGHTALYWYRQSLGQGLEFLIYFQGNSAPDKSGLPSDRFSAERTGGSVSTLTIQRTQQEDSAVYLCASSLGGQGDYGYTFGSGTRLTVV.

V usage is TRBV5-4 and J usage is TRBJ1-2; D is unresolved. There are 15 residues in the CDR3. Per germline, CDR1 SGHNT and CDR2 YYREEE (reference sequence). V was shortened by 3 bases and J by 4 bases, with 16 bases between the two germline ends. The CDR3: CASSSGTWTAYGYTF. Here the CDR3 DNA reads TGTGCCAGCAGCTCAGGCACCTGGACGGCCTATGGCTACACCTTC.

The chain links TRBV25-1 to TRBJ1-4; D remains ambiguous. With 3 bases removed from V and 10 bases from J, the gap between germline ends came to 18 bases. The CDR3 is 15 residues long. Germline CDR1 reads MGHDK; CDR2 reads SYGVNS. CDR3 DNA: TGTGCCAGCAGTGATGGATGGGGAGATTCGGGAAAACTGTTTTTT. It specifies CASSDGWGDSGKLFF.

The chain employs TRBV27 and TRBJ2-2; perhaps TRBD1 as D (5 bases). The CDR3 sequence is 13 residues long. Germline V lookup: CDR1 MNHEY, CDR2 SMNVEV (reference sequence). Trimming left V 3 bases short and J 5 bases short, with 7 bases between. The CDR3 DNA reads TGTGCCAGCAGTTTGCCAGGGACCGGGGAGCTGTTTTTT. It translates to CASSLPGTGELFF.

CDR3 in amino acids: CASSLPGTGELFF. CDR3 sequence (DNA): TGTGCCAGCAGTTTACCAGGCACCGGGGAGCTGTTTTTT. The chain links TRBV28 to TRBJ2-2; D unresolved. This CDR3 region has 13 residues. Per the germline V gene, CDR1 is MDHEN and CDR2 is SYDVKM. V was clipped by 2 bases and J by 4 bases, with 5 bases between them.

This chain uses TRBV15 with TRBJ1-5; D gene unclear. In germline, CDR1 is LNHNV, CDR2 YYDKDF (reference sequence). The V end lost 1 base, the J end lost 5 bases, and 12 bases lay between the germline ends. The CDR3 length is 15 residues. The CDR3 region is CATSRVSTIDQPQHF. CDR3 nucleotide sequence: TGTGCCACCAGCAGAGTGAGCACCATAGATCAGCCCCAGCATTTT.

Points on this clone: The junction does not match germline at one end; this may be a read error. The chain links TRBV20-1 to TRBJ2-1; 7 positions match TRBD2. The CDR3 runs 11 residues. Germline CDR1 reads DFQATT; CDR2 reads SNEGSKA (reference sequence). The CDR3 region has the DNA TGTGGGGGGGGCTCCTACAATGAGCAGTTCTTC. It specifies CGGGSYNEQFF.

The chain employs TRBV2 and TRBJ2-6; TRBD1 agrees at 9 bases. J was trimmed by 3 bases and V by 6 bases; bases with no gene match: 12. Looked up from germline, CDR1 is SNHLY and CDR2 is FYNNEI. There are 18 residues in the CDR3. CDR3 bases: TGTGCCAGCAGGGATAGCCGGGACAGGGTACGTGGGGCCAACGTCCTGACTTTC. It encodes CASRDSRDRVRGANVLTF. Filled out from reference TRBV2 and TRBJ2-6, the complete variable domain reads EPEVTQTPSHQVTQMGQEVILRCVPISNHLYFYWYRQILGQKVEFLVSFYNNEISEKSEIFDDQFSVERPDGSNFTLKIRSTKLEDSAMYFCASRDSRDRVRGANVLTFGAGSRLTVL.

The chain is built from TRBV6-5 and TRBJ1-2; TRBD1 matches at 8 bases. The V segment lost 5 bases and the J segment 2 bases; nucleotides outside the gene matches: 7. Germline CDR1 MNHEY, CDR2 SVGAGI. This CDR3 region has 15 residues. DNA of the CDR3: TGTGCCAGCAGTCCTTGGACAGGGATCAACTATGGCTACACCTTC. It specifies CASSPWTGINYGYTF.

DNA of the CDR3: TGTGCCAGCAGCCGGACAGGGTTTGGTTACACCATATATTTT. Its translation: CASSRTGFGYTIYF. The chain uses TRBV7-2 and TRBJ1-3, with TRBD1 identical over 8 bases. CDR1 is SGHTA and CDR2 is FQGNSA in the germline V gene. After removal of 5 bases from V and 8 bases from J, the junction contained 8 bases not matched to a gene. The CDR3 extends over 14 amino acids. Supplemented by reference TRBV7-2 and TRBJ1-3, the full variable domain reads GAGVSQSPSNKVTEKGKDVELRCDPISGHTALYWYRQSLGQGLEFLIYFQGNSAPDKSGLPSDRFSAERTGGSVSTLTIQRTQQEDSAVYLCASSRTGFGYTIYFGEGSWLTVV.